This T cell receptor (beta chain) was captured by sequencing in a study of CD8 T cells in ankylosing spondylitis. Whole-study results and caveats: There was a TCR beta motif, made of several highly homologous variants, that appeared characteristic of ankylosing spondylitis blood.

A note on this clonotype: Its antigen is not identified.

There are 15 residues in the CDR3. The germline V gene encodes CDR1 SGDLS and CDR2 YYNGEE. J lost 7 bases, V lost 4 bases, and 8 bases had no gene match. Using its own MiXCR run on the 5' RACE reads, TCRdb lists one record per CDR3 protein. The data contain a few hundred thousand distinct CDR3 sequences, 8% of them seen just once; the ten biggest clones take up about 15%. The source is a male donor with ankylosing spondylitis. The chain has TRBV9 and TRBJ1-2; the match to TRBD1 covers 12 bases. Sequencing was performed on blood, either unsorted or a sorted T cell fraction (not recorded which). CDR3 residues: CASSHGTGGSSGYTF. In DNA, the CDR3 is TGTGCCAGCAGCCACGGGACAGGGGGCTCGAGTGGCTACACCTTC. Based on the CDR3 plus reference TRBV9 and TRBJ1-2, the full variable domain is DSGVTQTPKHLITATGQRVTLRCSPRSGDLSVYWYQQSLDQGLQFLIQYYNGEERAKGNILERFSAQQFPDLHSELNLSSLELGDSALYFCASSHGTGGSSGYTFGSGTRLTVV.